This TCR beta chain was sequenced in a study of CD8 T cells in ankylosing spondylitis. TCRdb passed the 5' RACE reads through MiXCR, listing each CDR3 protein once. The sample contains some 71,000 distinct CDR3 sequences, roughly 5.3% of which appear only once. The table lists this clonotype with many counts. The germline V gene encodes CDR1 LGHNA and CDR2 YNFKEQ. This CDR3 has 15 residues. V gave up 0 bases and J gave up 9 bases, with 14 bases separating them. The TCR comes from a male donor with ankylosing spondylitis or in good health (not recorded which). The chain employs TRBV4-2 and TRBJ2-2, with D unclear. Sequenced input: blood, either unsorted or a sorted T cell fraction (not recorded which). CDR3 protein: CASSQDVQIIRELFF. CDR3 bases: TGTGCCAGCAGCCAAGATGTACAGATAATCCGGGAGCTGTTTTTT.